The 16 T cell receptor beta chains below all came from one sample that was sequenced in a study of cytomegalovirus exposure and HLA in healthy donors. The PCR had 60 Vbeta and 13 Jbeta primers. Profiling relied on immunoSEQ multiplex PCR, and the TCRdb table lists in-frame clones only, not all of them. This sample carries about 160,000 clones, 80% of them seen once, and the ten largest clones take approximately 4.5%. Sequencing was carried out using PBMCs. These receptors were obtained from a man aged 25-45 years in good health and CMV-seronegative.

The chain carries TRBV19 and TRBJ1-2; D perhaps matches TRBD1 (6 bases). V lost 5 bases to trimming and J lost 8 bases, with 15 bases between them. Germline-derived CDR1 and CDR2 are LNHDA and SQIVND (reference sequence). This CDR3 comprises 13 residues. The CDR3 here is CASSHRENLGYTF. As DNA, the CDR3 is TGTGCCAGTAGTCACAGGGAAAATTTAGGCTACACCTTC.

The genes are TRBV28 and TRBJ1-3; D is uncertain. Germline V gene data show CDR1 as MDHEN and CDR2 as SYDVKM. V gave up 2 bases and J gave up 0 bases, with 8 bases separating them. This CDR3 region has 15 residues. The CDR3 is CASSLGRSSGNTIYF. CDR3 DNA: TGTGCCAGCAGTTTAGGGAGGAGCTCTGGAAACACCATATATTTT.

The CDR3, as DNA: TGTGCCAGCAGCTTAGCGTCACTCCCCGCCGGGGAGCTGTTTTTT. Translation gives CASSLASLPAGELFF. The chain combines TRBV7-7 with TRBJ2-2; D unresolved. Trimming stripped 0 bases from V and 6 bases from J, with 11 bases between. CDR3 size: 15 residues. Germline values: CDR1 SSHAT, CDR2 FNYEAQ (reference sequence). Variable domain in full (rest from reference TRBV7-7 and TRBJ2-2): GAGVSQSPRYKVTKRGQDVTLRCDPISSHATLYWYQQALGQGPEFLTYFNYEAQPDKSGLPSDRFSAERPEGSISTLTIQRTEQRDSAMYRCASSLASLPAGELFFGEGSRLTVL.

The sample holds one count of this clone. The rearrangement joins TRBV21-1 to TRBJ2-7; the table gives TRBD2 as D, unverified against the DNA. TRBV21-1 is a pseudogene segment. This CDR3 contains 16 residues. CDR3 protein: CASTLGGLARTYEQYF. CDR3 sequence (DNA): TGTGCCAGCACCTTAGGGGGACTAGCCCGTACCTACGAGCAGTACTTC.

The chain uses TRBV5-1 and TRBJ1-2; TRBD1 matches 8 bases. Germline CDR1 and CDR2: SGHRS and YFSETQ. The junction had 7 bases not matched to a gene; V was cut back by 4 bases and J by 5 bases. CDR3 length: 14 amino acids. For the CDR3, the DNA is TGCGCCAGCAGCCAGGACAGGGCCAATTATGGCTACACCTTC. Its translation is CASSQDRANYGYTF.

CDR3 amino acids: CASSLGVQVPYGYTF. The DNA of the CDR3 is TGTGCCAGCAGCTTAGGGGTACAGGTACCCTATGGCTACACCTTC. The chain uses TRBV7-9 and TRBJ1-2; weak D call: TRBD1 (5 bases). Trimming took 1 base from V and 4 from J, leaving 13 bases between them. The germline V gene has CDR1 SEHNR and CDR2 FQNEAQ (reference sequence). The CDR3 runs 15 residues.

CDR3 amino acids: CASSESRVNEQYF. The CDR3 region has the DNA TGTGCCAGCAGTGAATCGAGGGTAAACGAGCAGTACTTC. The chain links TRBV6-1 to TRBJ2-7; D possibly corresponds to TRBD2 (5 bases). V lost 2 bases and J 5 bases, leaving 10 bases between the germline ends. The V gene's germline CDR1 is MNHNS and CDR2 SASEGT. The CDR3 has 13 residues.

The chain couples TRBV28 to TRBJ2-1, with unresolved D. V dropped 3 bases and J dropped 7 bases, with 4 bases sitting between them. The CDR3 spans 11 residues. Germline lookup yields CDR1 MDHEN and CDR2 SYDVKM. The chain's CDR3 is CASSLRNEQFF. The CDR3 nucleotides read TGTGCCAGCAGTTTGAGGAATGAGCAGTTCTTC.

The chain links TRBV27 to TRBJ1-5, with D unresolved. Germline assignment: CDR1 MNHEY and CDR2 SMNVEV (reference sequence). V lost 2 bases to trimming and J lost 7 bases, with 9 bases between them. The CDR3 covers 13 residues. The DNA of the CDR3 is TGTGCCAGCAGTTTAACCGTCTACCAGCCCCAGCATTTT. This sequence encodes CASSLTVYQPQHF.

The chain employs TRBV5-1 and TRBJ2-1; D ambiguous. Germline CDR1 is SGHRS and CDR2 is YFSETQ. The CDR3 extends over 14 amino acids. Deletions cut 4 bases from V and 10 bases from J, with 18 bases between. The DNA of the CDR3 is TGCGCCAGCAGCCCCGACTCCATTCTCACAGAGCAGTTCTTC. This translates into CASSPDSILTEQFF. Drawing the rest from reference TRBV5-1 and TRBJ2-1, the complete variable domain is KAGVTQTPRYLIKTRGQQVTLSCSPISGHRSVSWYQQTPGQGLQFLFEYFSETQRNKGNFPGRFSGRQFSNSRSEMNVSTLELGDSALYLCASSPDSILTEQFFGPGTRLTVL.

V usage is TRBV19 and J usage is TRBJ1-1; possibly TRBD1 for D (6 bases). Germline CDR1 reads LNHDA; CDR2 reads SQIVND (reference sequence). Trimming took 3 bases from V and 5 from J, leaving 13 bases between them. The CDR3 spans 14 residues. The CDR3 here is CASSMGRGWTEAFF. The CDR3 nucleotides are TGTGCCAGTAGTATGGGCAGGGGATGGACTGAAGCTTTCTTT.

The genes are TRBV5-1 and TRBJ2-5, with 8 bases that match TRBD2. TRBJ2-7 explains the end of the DNA better; the J call may be wrong. Germline CDR1 reads SGHRS; CDR2 reads YFSETQ. The CDR3 runs to 16 residues. CDR3: CASSGTGGRFSYEQYF. CDR3 nucleotides: TGCGCCAGCAGCGGAACGGGGGGGAGATTCTCCTACGAGCAGTACTTC.

J is TRBJ1-4 and V is TRBV18, with 7 bases fitting TRBD1. V was pared by 1 base and J by 5 bases, with 1 base of the junction left unmatched. Per the germline V gene, CDR1 is KGHSH and CDR2 is LQKENI. The CDR3 covers 14 residues. The CDR3 sequence: CASSPQGANEKLFF. CDR3 coding DNA: TGTGCCAGCTCACCACAGGGGGCGAATGAAAAACTGTTTTTT.

CDR3 sequence (DNA): TGTGCCAGCTCGATAGGGAGTGAGCAGTTCTTC. Encoded protein: CASSIGSEQFF. J is TRBJ2-1 and V is TRBV27; perhaps TRBD2 as D (5 bases). Trimming cost V 8 bases and J 9 bases, with 11 bases left between them. Germline CDR1 and CDR2: MNHEY and SMNVEV (reference sequence). CDR3 size: 11 residues.

V usage is TRBV5-8 and J usage is TRBJ2-6; no definite D call. The germline V and J ends were trimmed by 4 bases and 4 bases, with 18 bases remaining between them. The CDR3 covers 17 residues. The germline V gene has CDR1 SGHTS and CDR2 YDEGEE. CDR3 in amino acids: CASSPRAFAPGANVLTF. Written as DNA, the CDR3 is TGTGCCAGCAGCCCCAGAGCGTTCGCCCCAGGGGCCAACGTCCTGACTTTC.

This clone came up once. V gene TRBV7-3 combines with J gene TRBJ2-5, with D possibly matching TRBD2 (6 bases). The germline CDR1 and CDR2 sequences are SGHTA and FQGTGA. This CDR3 contains 14 residues. Trimming pared 5 bases from V and 2 bases from J, leaving 12 bases between. The CDR3 region is CASSPTAGQETQYF. The DNA of the CDR3 is TGTGCCAGCAGCCCGACGGCGGGGCAAGAGACCCAGTACTTC.